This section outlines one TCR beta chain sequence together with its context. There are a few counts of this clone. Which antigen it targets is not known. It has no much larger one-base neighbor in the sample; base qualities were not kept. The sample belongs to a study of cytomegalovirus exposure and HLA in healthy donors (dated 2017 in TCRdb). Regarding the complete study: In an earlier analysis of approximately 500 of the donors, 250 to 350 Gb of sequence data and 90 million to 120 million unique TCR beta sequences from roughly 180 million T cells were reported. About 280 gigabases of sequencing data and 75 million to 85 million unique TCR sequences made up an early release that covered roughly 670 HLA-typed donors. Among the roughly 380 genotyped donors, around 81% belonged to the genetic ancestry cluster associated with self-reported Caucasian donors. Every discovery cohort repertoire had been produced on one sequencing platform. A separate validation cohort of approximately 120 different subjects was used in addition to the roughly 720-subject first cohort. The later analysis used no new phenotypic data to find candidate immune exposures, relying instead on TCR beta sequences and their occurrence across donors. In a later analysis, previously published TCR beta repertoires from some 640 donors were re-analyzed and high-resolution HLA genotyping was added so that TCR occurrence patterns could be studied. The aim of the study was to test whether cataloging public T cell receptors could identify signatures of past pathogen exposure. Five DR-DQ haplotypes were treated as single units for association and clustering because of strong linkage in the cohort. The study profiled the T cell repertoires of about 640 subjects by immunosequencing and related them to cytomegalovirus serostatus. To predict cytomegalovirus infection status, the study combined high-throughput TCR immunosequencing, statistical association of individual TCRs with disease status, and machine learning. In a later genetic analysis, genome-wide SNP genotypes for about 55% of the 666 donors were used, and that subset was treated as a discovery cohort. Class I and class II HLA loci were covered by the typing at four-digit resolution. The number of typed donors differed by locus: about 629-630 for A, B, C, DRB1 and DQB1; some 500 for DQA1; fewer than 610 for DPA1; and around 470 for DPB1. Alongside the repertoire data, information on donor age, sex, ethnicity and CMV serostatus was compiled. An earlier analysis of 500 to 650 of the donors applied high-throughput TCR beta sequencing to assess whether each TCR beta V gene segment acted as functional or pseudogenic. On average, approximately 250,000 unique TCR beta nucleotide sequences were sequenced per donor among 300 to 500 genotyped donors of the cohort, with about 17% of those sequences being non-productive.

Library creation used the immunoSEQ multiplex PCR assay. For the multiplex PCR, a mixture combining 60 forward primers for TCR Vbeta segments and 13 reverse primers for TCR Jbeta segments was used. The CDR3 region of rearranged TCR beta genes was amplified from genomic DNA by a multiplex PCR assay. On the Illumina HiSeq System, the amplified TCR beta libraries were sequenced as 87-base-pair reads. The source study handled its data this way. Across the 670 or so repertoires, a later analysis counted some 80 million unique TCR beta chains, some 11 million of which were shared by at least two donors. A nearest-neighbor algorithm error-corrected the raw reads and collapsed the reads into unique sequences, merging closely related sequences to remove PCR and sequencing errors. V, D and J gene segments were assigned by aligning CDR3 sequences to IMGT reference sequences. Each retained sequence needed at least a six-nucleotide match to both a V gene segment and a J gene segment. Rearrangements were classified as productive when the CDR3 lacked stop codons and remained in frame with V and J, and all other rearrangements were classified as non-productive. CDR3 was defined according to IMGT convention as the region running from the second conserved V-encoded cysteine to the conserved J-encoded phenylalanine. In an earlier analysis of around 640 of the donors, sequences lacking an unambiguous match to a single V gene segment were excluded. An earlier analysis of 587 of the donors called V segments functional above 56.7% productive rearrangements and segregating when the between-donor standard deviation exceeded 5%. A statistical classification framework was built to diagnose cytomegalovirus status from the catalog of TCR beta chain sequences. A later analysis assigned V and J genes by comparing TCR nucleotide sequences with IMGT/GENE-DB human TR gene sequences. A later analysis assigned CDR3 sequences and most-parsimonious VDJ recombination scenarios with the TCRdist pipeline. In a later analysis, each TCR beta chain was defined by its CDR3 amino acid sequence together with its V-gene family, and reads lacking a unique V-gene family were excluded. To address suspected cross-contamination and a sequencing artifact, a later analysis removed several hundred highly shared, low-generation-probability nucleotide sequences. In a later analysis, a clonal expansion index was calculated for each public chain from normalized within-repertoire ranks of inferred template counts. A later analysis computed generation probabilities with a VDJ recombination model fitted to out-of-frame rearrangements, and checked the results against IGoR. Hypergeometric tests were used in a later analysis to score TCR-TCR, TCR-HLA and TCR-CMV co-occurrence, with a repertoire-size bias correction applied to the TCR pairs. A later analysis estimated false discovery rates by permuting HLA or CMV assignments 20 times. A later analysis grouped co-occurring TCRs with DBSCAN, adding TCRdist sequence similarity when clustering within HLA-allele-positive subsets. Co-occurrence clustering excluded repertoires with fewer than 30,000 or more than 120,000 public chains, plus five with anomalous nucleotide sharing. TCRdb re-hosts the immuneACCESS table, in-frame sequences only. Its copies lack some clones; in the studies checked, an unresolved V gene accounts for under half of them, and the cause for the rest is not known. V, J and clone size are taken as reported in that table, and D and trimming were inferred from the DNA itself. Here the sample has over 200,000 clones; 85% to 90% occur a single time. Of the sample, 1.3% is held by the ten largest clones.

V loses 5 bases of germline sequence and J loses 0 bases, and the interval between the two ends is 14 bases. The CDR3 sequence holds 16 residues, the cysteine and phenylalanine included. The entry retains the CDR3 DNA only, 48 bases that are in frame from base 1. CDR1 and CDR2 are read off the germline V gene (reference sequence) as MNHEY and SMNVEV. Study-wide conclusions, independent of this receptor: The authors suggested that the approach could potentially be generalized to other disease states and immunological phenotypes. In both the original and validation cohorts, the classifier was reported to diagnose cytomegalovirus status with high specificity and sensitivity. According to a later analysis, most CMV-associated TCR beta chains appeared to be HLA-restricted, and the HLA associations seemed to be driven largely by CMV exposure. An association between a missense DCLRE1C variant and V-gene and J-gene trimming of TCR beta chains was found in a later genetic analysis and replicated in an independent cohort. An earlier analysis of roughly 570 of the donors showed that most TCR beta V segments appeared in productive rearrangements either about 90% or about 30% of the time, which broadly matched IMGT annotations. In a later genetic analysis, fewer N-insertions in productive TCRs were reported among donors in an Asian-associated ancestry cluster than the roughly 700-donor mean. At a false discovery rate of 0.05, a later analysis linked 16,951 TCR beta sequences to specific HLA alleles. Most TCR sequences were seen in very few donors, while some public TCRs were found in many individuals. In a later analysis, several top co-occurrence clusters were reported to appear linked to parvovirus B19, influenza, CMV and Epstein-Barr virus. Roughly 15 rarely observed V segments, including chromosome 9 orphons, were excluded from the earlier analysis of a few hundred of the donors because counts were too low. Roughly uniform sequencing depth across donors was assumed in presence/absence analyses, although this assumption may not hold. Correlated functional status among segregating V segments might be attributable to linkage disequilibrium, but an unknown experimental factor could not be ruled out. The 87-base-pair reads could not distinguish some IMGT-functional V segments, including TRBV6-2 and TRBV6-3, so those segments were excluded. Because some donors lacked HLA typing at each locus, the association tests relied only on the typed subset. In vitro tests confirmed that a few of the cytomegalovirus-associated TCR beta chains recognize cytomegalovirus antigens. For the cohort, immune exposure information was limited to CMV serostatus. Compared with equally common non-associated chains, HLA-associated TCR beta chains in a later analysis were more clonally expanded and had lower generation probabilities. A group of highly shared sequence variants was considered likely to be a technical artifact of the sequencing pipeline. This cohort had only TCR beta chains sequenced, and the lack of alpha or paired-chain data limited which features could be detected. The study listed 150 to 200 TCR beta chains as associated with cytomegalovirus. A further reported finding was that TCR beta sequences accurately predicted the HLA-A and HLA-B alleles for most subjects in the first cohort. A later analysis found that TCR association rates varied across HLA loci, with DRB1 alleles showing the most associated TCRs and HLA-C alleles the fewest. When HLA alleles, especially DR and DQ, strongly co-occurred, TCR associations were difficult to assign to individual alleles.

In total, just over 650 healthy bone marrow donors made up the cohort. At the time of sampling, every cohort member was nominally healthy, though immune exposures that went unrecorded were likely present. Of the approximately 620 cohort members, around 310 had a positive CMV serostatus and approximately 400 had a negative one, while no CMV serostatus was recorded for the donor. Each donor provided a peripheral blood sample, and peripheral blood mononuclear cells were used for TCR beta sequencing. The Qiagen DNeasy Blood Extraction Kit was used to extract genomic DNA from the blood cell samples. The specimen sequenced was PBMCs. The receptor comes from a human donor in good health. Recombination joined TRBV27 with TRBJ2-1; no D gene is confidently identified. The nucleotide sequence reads TGTGCCAGCAGTCCCACTCTAGAAGACTCCTACAATGAGCAGTTCTTC. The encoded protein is CASSPTLEDSYNEQFF.